These T cell receptor beta chains were read from a single sample in a study of blood T cell repertoires in COVID-19. Generated by immunoSEQ multiplex PCR, the TCRdb table keeps only in-frame clones and is missing some. In the table there are approximately 250,000 clones, over 75% of which are singletons. What was sequenced was PBMCs or T cells enriched from blood (not recorded which). The receptors were gathered from a woman in her thirties or forties who had been exposed to COVID-19. Both conserved end residues are part of each CDR3. Fields, in order: V gene, clone size, CDR3 protein. Where a row states a size, it is once, few, many or the class of an expanded clone; other rows omit it.

>TRBV6-6|NA
CASSQDGSQRSYYEQYF
>TRBV20-1|NA
CSTPFQGGYTF
>TRBV28|NA
CASRDRGSYGYTF
>TRBV27|NA
CASKNSETQYF
>TRBV28|NA
CASNREMNTEAFF
>TRBV7-9|NA
CASSPLAGVQETQYF
>TRBV5-4|NA
CASSPGLVSSGANVLTF
>TRBV30|NA
CAWSLGGLNTEAFF
>TRBV28|NA
CASSPQSGSYEQYF
>TRBV7-7|NA
CASSLAVRGRVDEQFF
>TRBV6-2/TRBV6-3|NA
CASSYFGAPTLNYEQYF
>TRBV7-3|NA
CASRPGDRDGELFF
>TRBV6-5|NA
CASSYGGVGQPQHF
>TRBV3-1/TRBV3-2|NA
CASSQGGTEAFF
>TRBV9|NA
CASSVAGGGNTIYF
>TRBV19|once
CASRSQDRATDTQYF
>TRBV4-3|NA
CASSQAFSTVYEQYF
>TRBV7-8|once
CASSSGLVQETQYF
>TRBV19|NA
CASTLSGLQETQYF
>TRBV7-9|NA
CASSLVGAYTF
>TRBV19|NA
CASSLEPGGTQYF
>TRBV27|NA
CASSSLGQGAGQPQHF
>TRBV3-1/TRBV3-2|NA
CASSQAGDQPQHF
>TRBV3-1/TRBV3-2|NA
CASSLDRAYHNTGELFF
>TRBV25-1|NA
CASSESRGASYGYTF
>TRBV9|NA
CASSAGEGAFNSPLHF
>TRBV5-4|NA
CASSLHGQHGETQYF
>TRBV4-1|NA
CASSQRPLAATGGNEQFF